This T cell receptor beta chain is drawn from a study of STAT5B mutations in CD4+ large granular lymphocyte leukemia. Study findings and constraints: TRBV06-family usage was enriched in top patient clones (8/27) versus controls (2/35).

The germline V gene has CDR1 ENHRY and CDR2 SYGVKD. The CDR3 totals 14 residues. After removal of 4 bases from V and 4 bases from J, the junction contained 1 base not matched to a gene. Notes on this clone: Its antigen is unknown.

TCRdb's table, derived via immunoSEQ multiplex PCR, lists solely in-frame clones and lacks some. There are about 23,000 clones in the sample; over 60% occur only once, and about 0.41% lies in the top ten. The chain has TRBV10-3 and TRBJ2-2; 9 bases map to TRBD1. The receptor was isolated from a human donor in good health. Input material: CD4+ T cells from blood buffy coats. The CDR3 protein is CAISVTGGTGELFF. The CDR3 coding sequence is TGTGCCATCAGTGTGACAGGGGGCACCGGGGAGCTGTTTTTT.